This T cell receptor (beta chain) was recovered during a study of shared clonotypes between healthy human individuals. About the research overall: The plates for each donor numbered three CD4 naive, three CD4 memory, two CD8 naive and one CD8 memory. Regarding the study as a whole: Clonotype sharing among donors was expected to depend on sequencing depth. Relative to memory subsets, naive subsets generally showed larger estimated richness.

After removal of 3 bases from V and 7 bases from J, the junction contained 8 bases not matched to a gene. The CDR3 runs 15 residues. Germline V CDR1 and CDR2: SGHNT, YYREEE (reference sequence). It was across several immunoSEQ plates that each subset's genomic DNA was evenly split. Profiled with immunoSEQ multiplex PCR; TCRdb holds only in-frame clones, not every one. The sample carries about 1.1 million clones, more than 75% recorded once. Note on this clone: Its target is unknown.

The sequence derives from a man in his late teens or twenties in good health. Some clones in this sample may be carry-over from other donors' samples. Specimen: memory CD4+ T cells from PBMCs. Subset defined: CD45RA-negative fraction. The rearrangement uses TRBV5-4 and TRBJ2-2, with 8 bases that match TRBD2. In DNA form, the CDR3 reads TGTGCCAGCAGCTCACGGGAGGGCCAAGGCGGGGAGCTGTTTTTT. This gives the protein CASSSREGQGGELFF.